The 27 T cell receptor beta chains in this list originate from one sample, sequenced in a study of cytomegalovirus exposure and HLA in healthy donors. The PCR made use of 60 Vbeta and 13 Jbeta primers. Assay: immunoSEQ multiplex PCR; the TCRdb copy retains only in-frame clones and omits some. The top ten hold 8.5% to 9.5% of the sample, which has about 120,000 clones, 50% to 70% seen once. Source material: PBMCs. Receptors originate from a woman aged 40 to 50 in good health and CMV-seropositive.

This clone was counted once. The CDR3 here is CASIISGTGELFF. CDR3 sequence (DNA): TGTGCCAGTATCATATCGGGCACCGGGGAGCTGTTTTTT. The V gene is TRBV19, the J gene TRBJ2-2; D unresolved. Deletions cut 7 bases from V and 4 bases from J, with 10 bases between. Germline CDR1 and CDR2: LNHDA and SQIVND (reference sequence). CDR3 length: 13 residues.

This clone was counted once. V usage is TRBV28 and J usage is TRBJ1-3; D gene unclear. Germline CDR1 and CDR2: MDHEN and SYDVKM. This CDR3 has 13 amino acids. Trimming pared 5 bases from V and 6 bases from J, leaving 11 bases between. The CDR3 reads CASSERYLNTIYF. The CDR3, as DNA: TGTGCCAGCAGTGAGAGATACTTAAACACCATATATTTT.

The J gene is TRBJ1-2, the V gene TRBV7-2, with D possibly TRBD1 on 6 matching bases. The ends were cut back, 3 bases at V and 1 base at J, with 15 bases in the middle. This CDR3 has 16 residues. The V gene's germline CDR1 is SGHTA and CDR2 FQGNSA. Here the CDR3 reads CASSLTGDLDNYGYTF. The CDR3 DNA follows: TGTGCCAGCAGCTTGACAGGAGATCTAGATAACTATGGCTACACCTTC.

J is TRBJ2-5 and V is TRBV10-3, with 8 bases identical to TRBD2. CDR3 length: 16 amino acids. Unmatched junction bases numbered 11, after V lost 3 bases and J lost 5 bases. Germline assignment: CDR1 ENHRY and CDR2 SYGVKD. The CDR3 bases are TGTGCCATCAGTGACTGGTCGGGAGGGCCAGAGGAGACCCAGTACTTC. Amino acids: CAISDWSGGPEETQYF.

This clone was detected only a few times. V gene TRBV10-3 combines with J gene TRBJ1-4, with unresolved D. V gave up 3 bases and J gave up 3 bases, with 8 bases separating them. Per germline, CDR1 ENHRY and CDR2 SYGVKD. The CDR3 is 14 residues long. CDR3 sequence (DNA): TGTGCCATCAGTGAAGGCGGGTCTAATGAAAAACTGTTTTTT. Translation gives CAISEGGSNEKLFF.

The table lists this clone with a few counts. CDR3: CASRSSGTKIGATF. In DNA form, the CDR3 reads TGTGCCAGCAGATCCTCCGGGACAAAGATAGGGGCCACCTTC. This chain joins TRBV6-6 and TRBJ1-2, with D maybe TRBD1 (6 bases). CDR1 is MNHNY, CDR2 SVGAGI, per germline (reference sequence). CDR3 length: 14 residues. Trimming stripped 6 bases from V and 13 bases from J, with 24 bases between.

The chain joins TRBV29-1 to TRBJ1-2, with TRBD1 matching over 8 bases. The length of the CDR3 is 15 residues. Trimming at V came to 1 base and at J to 4 bases, leaving 8 bases not matched to a gene. Germline CDR1 reads SQVTM; CDR2 reads ANQGSEA. CDR3 nucleotides: TGCAGCGTTGAAGGGACAGGGATTCTTAGCTATGGCTACACCTTC. This sequence encodes CSVEGTGILSYGYTF.

The CDR3 nucleotides read TGTGCCAGCAGTAAGAATGGCTTAGCCAAAAACATTCAGTACTTC. The encoded protein is CASSKNGLAKNIQYF. The rearrangement links TRBV6-5 to TRBJ2-4; D gene ambiguous. The CDR3 has 15 residues. Germline CDR1 MNHEY, CDR2 SVGAGI. V dropped 5 bases and J dropped 0 bases, with 11 bases sitting between them.

This rearrangement joins TRBV2 to TRBJ2-2, with 9 positions matching TRBD2. This CDR3 has 14 residues. Germline values: CDR1 SNHLY, CDR2 FYNNEI. The V and J ends lost 6 bases and 6 bases, in that order; junction bases with no gene match: 5. The CDR3 region is CASSAGTSPGELFF. CDR3 in DNA: TGTGCCAGCAGCGCCGGGACTAGCCCCGGGGAGCTGTTTTTT.

The table lists this clone with a few counts. V and J are TRBV2 and TRBJ2-4, with D tentatively TRBD1 (5 bases). The CDR3 is made up of 14 amino acids. Trimming cost V 6 bases and J 0 bases, with 9 bases left between them. Germline CDR1 reads SNHLY; CDR2 reads FYNNEI. The DNA for the CDR3 is TGTGCCAGCAGGCTCAGGGTAGCCAAAAACATTCAGTACTTC. Amino acid sequence: CASRLRVAKNIQYF.

The V call is TRBV9, the J call TRBJ2-7; possible D gene TRBD2, 5 bases. The CDR3 consists of 16 residues. V lost 0 bases, J lost 5 bases, and 18 bases lay in between. Germline CDR1 SGDLS, CDR2 YYNGEE. CDR3 in amino acids: CASSVVGNSAIDEQYF. For the CDR3, the DNA is TGTGCCAGCAGCGTAGTCGGGAATTCCGCGATTGACGAGCAGTACTTC. The full variable domain, its missing parts supplied by reference TRBV9 and TRBJ2-7, is DSGVTQTPKHLITATGQRVTLRCSPRSGDLSVYWYQQSLDQGLQFLIQYYNGEERAKGNILERFSAQQFPDLHSELNLSSLELGDSALYFCASSVVGNSAIDEQYFGPGTRLTVT.

The chain couples TRBV27 to TRBJ2-1; weak D call: TRBD1 (6 bases). V shed 5 bases and J shed 9 bases, with 17 bases lying between them. This CDR3 has 14 residues. The germline CDR1 and CDR2 sequences are MNHEY and SMNVEV (reference sequence). CDR3 protein: CASSPLQGPGEQFF. CDR3 coding DNA: TGTGCCAGCAGTCCATTACAGGGCCCAGGTGAGCAGTTCTTC.

This clone appeared a few times. The V call is TRBV6-5, the J call TRBJ1-4; 10 bases line up with TRBD1. This CDR3 has 14 amino acids. V gave up 4 bases and J gave up 8 bases; unmatched junction bases: 4. Germline V lookup: CDR1 MNHEY, CDR2 SVGAGI. Written as DNA, the CDR3 is TGTGCCAGCAGTTGGGACAGGGGAGGCGAAAAACTGTTTTTT. Its protein is CASSWDRGGEKLFF.

The chain has TRBV28 and TRBJ1-1, with 7 positions matching TRBD1. In germline, CDR1 is MDHEN, CDR2 SYDVKM. The CDR3 is 17 amino acids. The J segment lost 0 bases and the V segment lost 2 bases, leaving 9 bases of the junction unmatched. Here the CDR3 DNA reads TGTGCCAGCAGTTTAACGGTGTCAGGGGGGATGAACACTGAAGCTTTCTTT. Translated: CASSLTVSGGMNTEAFF.

The chain recombines TRBV6-5 with TRBJ2-1, with D perhaps TRBD2 (6 bases). This CDR3 has 13 amino acids. Between the trimmed V and J ends, which lost 8 bases and 7 bases, there was a span of 15 bases. CDR1 and CDR2 (germline): MNHEY, SVGAGI. The CDR3 region has the DNA TGTGCCAGCGCGGCGGGAAAGAGGAATGAGCAGTTCTTC. This translates into CASAAGKRNEQFF.

The chain uses TRBV19 and TRBJ1-2, with TRBD1 as a possible D gene (6 bases). The V and J ends lost 5 bases and 6 bases respectively, with 13 bases between them. The CDR3 runs 13 residues. From germline, CDR1 is LNHDA and CDR2 SQIVND (reference sequence). The CDR3 reads CASSPRGADGYTF. CDR3 DNA sequence: TGTGCCAGTAGTCCTCGGGGGGCGGATGGCTACACCTTC.

The chain has TRBV7-3 and TRBJ2-7; possible D gene TRBD2, 6 bases. V dropped 2 bases and J dropped 6 bases, with 11 bases sitting between them. The CDR3 covers 13 residues. The V gene's germline CDR1 is SGHTA and CDR2 FQGTGA. This CDR3 reads CASSLGGSGEQYF. CDR3 nucleotide sequence: TGTGCCAGCAGCTTAGGAGGGAGTGGCGAGCAGTACTTC.

V and J are TRBV27 and TRBJ2-2, with D possibly TRBD2 on 6 matching bases. The germline V gene has CDR1 MNHEY and CDR2 SMNVEV (reference sequence). The CDR3 has 14 residues. The V end was cut by 4 bases, the J end by 6 bases, with 12 bases between. CDR3 in amino acids: CASSWDSLAGELFF. In DNA, the CDR3 is TGTGCCAGCAGTTGGGACTCTCTAGCCGGGGAGCTGTTTTTT.

The chain combines TRBV7-3 with TRBJ1-5, with a tentative D call TRBD1 (6 bases). Trimming cost V 5 bases and J 6 bases, with 11 bases left between them. The CDR3 is made up of 13 amino acids. Germline CDR1 SGHTA, CDR2 FQGTGA. CDR3 sequence reads: CASSTRGGQPQHF. DNA for the CDR3: TGTGCCAGCAGCACCAGGGGTGGTCAGCCCCAGCATTTT.

This chain uses TRBV28 with TRBJ2-7, with 10 positions matching TRBD1. The CDR3 is made up of 15 amino acids. Germline V CDR1 and CDR2: MDHEN, SYDVKM. V trimming: 2 bases; J trimming: 3 bases; junction bases outside the gene matches: 4. The DNA of the CDR3 is TGTGCCAGCAGTTTAGGGGACAGGGGAATCTACGAGCAGTACTTC. Translated: CASSLGDRGIYEQYF.

The chain carries TRBV7-9 and TRBJ2-5; D is unresolved. Germline values: CDR1 SEHNR, CDR2 FQNEAQ (reference sequence). There are 12 residues in the CDR3. V lost 4 bases to trimming and J lost 1 base, with 4 bases between them. This chain's CDR3 is CASSSLQETQYF. The CDR3 DNA sequence: TGTGCCAGCAGCTCCCTCCAAGAGACCCAGTACTTC.

This sequence joins TRBV29-1 and TRBJ2-1; 7 positions agree with TRBD1. CDR3 length: 16 amino acids. With 3 bases clipped from V and 5 bases from J, the junction kept 13 bases outside the gene matches. Germline CDR1 SQVTM, CDR2 ANQGSEA. The CDR3 nucleotides read TGCAGCGTTGAGCCATCCACCGGGACAGCTAACAATGAGCAGTTCTTC. It is translated as CSVEPSTGTANNEQFF.

The rearrangement joins TRBV11-3 to TRBJ2-3; the match to TRBD2 covers 9 bases. The junction had 0 bases not matched to a gene; V was cut back by 1 base and J by 1 base. The CDR3 extends over 15 amino acids. CDR1 and CDR2 from the germline V gene are SGHNT and YENEEA. The CDR3 coding sequence is TGTGCCAGCAGCTTAGGGACTAGCGGCACAGATACGCAGTATTTT. This translates into CASSLGTSGTDTQYF.

This clone is a singleton in its sample. V gene TRBV4-1 combines with J gene TRBJ1-2; unclear D gene. Trimming left V 0 bases short and J 8 bases short, with 16 bases between. The CDR3 is made up of 15 amino acids. CDR1 MGHRA and CDR2 YSYEKL come from the germline V gene. As DNA, the CDR3 is TGCGCCAGCAGCCAAGAATCGGGCGGGTTTGGAGGCTACACCTTC. Protein product: CASSQESGGFGGYTF.

This clone came up a few times. The chain is built from TRBV9 and TRBJ1-2, with TRBD1 matching over 7 bases. This CDR3 has 15 amino acids. The germline V gene encodes CDR1 SGDLS and CDR2 YYNGEE. The ends lost 4 bases at V and 4 bases at J; junction bases unmatched: 10. The CDR3 spells CASSPKAGGTYGYTF. The CDR3, as DNA: TGTGCCAGCAGCCCCAAGGCAGGGGGGACCTATGGCTACACCTTC.

The genes are TRBV30 and TRBJ1-5; unclear D gene. The CDR3 extends over 12 amino acids. Germline-derived CDR1 and CDR2 are GTSNPN and SVGIG (reference sequence). Trimming shortened V by 2 bases and J by 2 bases, and 4 bases separated the two germline ends. The DNA of the CDR3 is TGTGCCTGGAGTCCGGGCAATCAGCCCCAGCATTTT. This encodes CAWSPGNQPQHF.

The V call is TRBV11-2, the J call TRBJ1-6; D not certain. The CDR3 runs 14 residues. Germline V gene lookup returns CDR1 SGHAT and CDR2 FQNNGV. Trimming removed 5 bases at V and 8 bases at J, with 13 bases between. CDR3 in amino acids: CASSRDADHSPLHF. As DNA, the CDR3 is TGTGCCAGCAGCCGGGATGCAGATCATTCACCCCTCCACTTT.